Here is one T cell receptor (beta chain) with its context. Its antigen remains unidentified. These data are taken from a study of cytomegalovirus exposure and HLA in healthy donors. Study outcomes and limitations: Later work associated over 15,000 TCR beta sequences with HLA alleles at 0.05 false discovery rate. Other equally common chains were less clonally expanded than HLA-associated TCR beta chains, a later analysis showed. Generally TCR sequences proved uncommon, though certain public TCRs appeared in numerous donors. TCR beta sequences reportedly predicted the HLA-A and HLA-B alleles of most subjects accurately.

CDR1 is SGHTA and CDR2 is FQGTGA in the germline V gene. After removal of 5 bases from V and 10 bases from J, the junction contained 14 bases not matched to a gene. The CDR3 totals 16 residues. PCR employed 60 Vbeta and 13 Jbeta primers. Sequenced by immunoSEQ multiplex PCR; TCRdb stores in-frame clones only, minus some. The data contain 150,000 or so clones, approximately 83% of them seen just once; the ten biggest clones take up approximately 3%. The genes are TRBV7-3 and TRBJ2-1, with 10 nucleotides matching TRBD2. Sequenced: PBMCs. The receptor's source is a male donor in good health and CMV-seronegative. The CDR3 bases are TGTGCCAGCAGCCTACGGATCTCTAGCGGGAGAACGGAGCAGTTCTTC. This gives the protein CASSLRISSGRTEQFF.